The 20 T cell receptor beta chains below all came from one sample that was sequenced in a study of cytomegalovirus exposure and HLA in healthy donors. 13 Jbeta primers and 60 Vbeta primers were used for the PCR. Measured with immunoSEQ multiplex PCR; TCRdb has only the in-frame clones, and not every one. The profile shows roughly 150,000 clones, 75% to 90% of them singletons. The sample was PBMCs. The receptors derive from a woman between 18 and 29 years old in good health and CMV-seronegative.

The chain uses TRBV7-9 and TRBJ2-7, with 8 nucleotides matching TRBD1. Germline assignment: CDR1 SEHNR and CDR2 FQNEAQ (reference sequence). Trimming at V came to 7 bases and at J to 0 bases, leaving 11 bases not matched to a gene. The CDR3 length is 16 residues. The CDR3 sequence is CASTYTRTGSSYEQYF. The CDR3 DNA is TGTGCCAGCACCTATACCCGGACAGGGAGCTCCTACGAGCAGTACTTC.

The rearrangement uses TRBV5-1 and TRBJ2-1, with D possibly TRBD1 on 5 matching bases. V gave up 4 bases and J gave up 7 bases, with 12 bases separating them. CDR3 size: 13 residues. CDR1 is SGHRS and CDR2 is YFSETQ in the germline V gene. This CDR3 is CASSPARQNEQFF. In nucleotides, the CDR3 is TGCGCCAGCAGCCCGGCTAGACAGAATGAGCAGTTCTTC.

This clone was observed a few times. The V and J genes are TRBV5-1 and TRBJ1-1, with TRBD1 matching over 8 bases. This CDR3 has 15 amino acids. Germline V gene data show CDR1 as SGHRS and CDR2 as YFSETQ. V was clipped by 0 bases and J by 4 bases; unmatched bases: 5. CDR3 bases: TGCGCCAGCAGCTTGGCGGGACAGGATGGCACTGAAGCTTTCTTT. As protein: CASSLAGQDGTEAFF.

Here the CDR3 DNA reads TGCGCCAGCAGCGCCTTATTGGACAGAGACTACGAGCAGTACTTC. This codes for CASSALLDRDYEQYF. The J gene is TRBJ2-7, the V gene TRBV5-1; tentatively, D is TRBD1 (6 bases). Germline V gene data show CDR1 as SGHRS and CDR2 as YFSETQ. The CDR3 contains 15 residues. Trimming shortened V by 4 bases and J by 3 bases, and 17 bases separated the two germline ends.

The V gene is TRBV5-1, the J gene TRBJ2-6; 7 nucleotides agree with TRBD1. The CDR3 is 15 amino acids. Germline-derived CDR1 and CDR2 are SGHRS and YFSETQ. V was clipped by 5 bases and J by 3 bases; unmatched bases: 5. CDR3 DNA: TGCGCCAGCAGTTCGACAGGGATTGGGGCCAACGTCCTGACTTTC. Translation: CASSSTGIGANVLTF. The complete variable domain, with remaining parts taken from reference TRBV5-1 and TRBJ2-6, reads KAGVTQTPRYLIKTRGQQVTLSCSPISGHRSVSWYQQTPGQGLQFLFEYFSETQRNKGNFPGRFSGRQFSNSRSEMNVSTLELGDSALYLCASSSTGIGANVLTFGAGSRLTVL.

The gene calls are TRBV11-2 and TRBJ1-2, with D possibly matching TRBD1 (5 bases). The CDR3 contains 14 residues. Germline V gives CDR1 SGHAT, CDR2 FQNNGV. The V end was cut by 0 bases, the J end by 10 bases, with 15 bases between. Written as DNA, the CDR3 is TGTGCCAGCAGCTTAGATCCGAGAGACAGAGACTACACCTTC. Protein sequence: CASSLDPRDRDYTF.

V is TRBV7-9 and J is TRBJ1-5; D uncertain. This CDR3 has 13 amino acids. Germline V gives CDR1 SEHNR, CDR2 FQNEAQ (reference sequence). The V gene lost 1 base and the J gene lost 9 bases, with 10 bases spanning the gap. The CDR3 DNA follows: TGTGCCAGCAGCTTAGGGCAGAATTCGCCCCAGCATTTT. This sequence encodes CASSLGQNSPQHF.

The chain carries TRBV13 and TRBJ1-2; D remains unclear. This CDR3 has 13 residues. The germline gives CDR1 PRHDT, CDR2 FYEKMQ (reference sequence). Between the trimmed V and J ends, which lost 0 bases and 4 bases, there was a span of 6 bases. The chain's CDR3 is CASSLGSGYGYTF. The CDR3 DNA is TGTGCCAGCAGCTTAGGGAGTGGCTATGGCTACACCTTC.

As to this clone: One junction end disagrees with the germline gene, perhaps due to a read error. The rearrangement links TRBV7-9 to TRBJ1-6; the match to TRBD1 covers 8 bases. Germline V gene lookup returns CDR1 SEHNR and CDR2 FQNEAQ (reference sequence). The CDR3 spans 15 residues. The CDR3 DNA is TGTTCCAGCAGCTTAGGGGGACAGGAACATTCACCCCTCCACTTT. Translated, it gives CSSSLGGQEHSPLHF.

This rearrangement joins TRBV4-1 to TRBJ1-1; D remains ambiguous. Trimming took off 0 bases at V and 0 bases at J, with 14 bases between the two ends. CDR1 is MGHRA and CDR2 is YSYEKL in the germline V gene. The CDR3 has 17 residues. The CDR3 is CASSQDKSAHMNTEAFF. The CDR3 nucleotides are TGCGCCAGCAGCCAAGATAAGAGCGCGCATATGAACACTGAAGCTTTCTTT.

The chain recombines TRBV11-2 with TRBJ2-2; D is undetermined. Trimming took off 1 base at V and 6 bases at J, with 6 bases between the two ends. This CDR3 is built from 13 residues. Per the germline V gene, CDR1 is SGHAT and CDR2 is FQNNGV. The CDR3 DNA follows: TGTGCCAGCAGCTTAGTCTTTGCCGGGGAGCTGTTTTTT. This sequence encodes CASSLVFAGELFF.

The chain is built from TRBV5-4 and TRBJ1-5; 9 positions match TRBD1. The CDR3 contains 17 residues. V lost 5 bases and J lost 9; bases outside the gene matches: 18. Germline CDR1 SGHNT, CDR2 YYREEE (reference sequence). CDR3 residues: CASSFPGQGMVVRPQHF. CDR3 DNA: TGTGCCAGCAGTTTCCCGGGACAGGGTATGGTTGTGAGGCCCCAGCATTTT.

This sequence joins TRBV5-6 and TRBJ1-6, with D unclear. V gave up 0 bases and J gave up 6 bases, with 10 bases separating them. The germline gives CDR1 SGHDT, CDR2 YYEEEE. This CDR3 region has 15 residues. The CDR3 reads CASSLASRLNSPLHF. The CDR3 DNA is TGTGCCAGCAGCTTGGCGTCCAGGCTTAATTCACCCCTCCACTTT.

The chain uses TRBV4-1 and TRBJ2-2; a possible D gene is TRBD1 (6 bases). V was cut by 3 bases and J by 0 bases, with 17 bases left in between. There are 18 residues in the CDR3. CDR1 and CDR2 (germline): MGHRA, YSYEKL. The CDR3 DNA reads TGCGCCAGCAGCCAGACGCCGGGACACCCATCGAACACCGGGGAGCTGTTTTTT. Amino acid sequence: CASSQTPGHPSNTGELFF.

The chain has TRBV5-1 and TRBJ2-6; 7 positions match TRBD1. CDR3 length: 17 amino acids. CDR1 is SGHRS and CDR2 is YFSETQ in the germline V gene. V lost 4 bases to trimming and J lost 4 bases; unmatched junction nucleotides: 11. The CDR3 spells CASSPPTGVEGANVLTF. The CDR3, as DNA: TGCGCCAGCAGCCCCCCCACAGGGGTGGAAGGGGCCAACGTCCTGACTTTC.

Only a few counts were recorded for this clone. V gene TRBV29-1 combines with J gene TRBJ1-2; 8 nucleotides agree with TRBD1. Germline V gene data show CDR1 as SQVTM and CDR2 as ANQGSEA. The CDR3 covers 16 residues. With 3 bases clipped from V and 4 bases from J, the junction kept 13 bases outside the gene matches. CDR3 bases: TGCAGCGTTGACTCTTGGGCGACAGGGGCCGCCTATGGCTACACCTTC. Amino acids: CSVDSWATGAAYGYTF.

The chain links TRBV19 to TRBJ1-2, with D possibly TRBD1 on 6 matching bases. The germline V gene encodes CDR1 LNHDA and CDR2 SQIVND (reference sequence). This CDR3 is built from 13 residues. Trimming left V 7 bases short and J 7 bases short, with 16 bases between. For the CDR3, the DNA is TGTGCCAGTAAGATGGGGGGGCGCGCTGGCTACACCTTC. It yields the protein CASKMGGRAGYTF. The variable domain in full, with the rest retrieved from reference TRBV19 and TRBJ1-2, is DGGITQSPKYLFRKEGQNVTLSCEQNLNHDAMYWYRQDPGQGLRLIYYSQIVNDFQKGDIAEGYSVSREKKESFPLTVTSAQKNPTAFYLCASKMGGRAGYTFGSGTRLTVV.

This clone has just one count. V gene TRBV10-2 combines with J gene TRBJ2-7, with 13 positions matching TRBD2. Germline-derived CDR1 and CDR2 are WSHSY and SAAADI. The ends lost 7 bases at V and 2 bases at J; junction bases unmatched: 5. The CDR3 is 15 amino acids. CDR3 loop: CASIRLAGGAYEQYF. For the CDR3, the DNA is TGCGCCAGCATCCGACTAGCGGGGGGAGCCTACGAGCAGTACTTC.

The chain uses TRBV29-1 and TRBJ2-7; possible D gene TRBD2, 6 bases. Per the germline V gene, CDR1 is SQVTM and CDR2 is ANQGSEA. This CDR3 region has 12 residues. The V and J ends lost 4 bases and 5 bases respectively, with 12 bases between them. The CDR3 loop reads CSVAGGSDEQYF. The DNA for the CDR3 is TGCAGCGTTGCTGGAGGGAGCGACGAGCAGTACTTC.

This chain connects TRBV5-1 to TRBJ2-3, with TRBD1 as a possible D gene (5 bases). Trimming took off 4 bases at V and 2 bases at J, with 11 bases between the two ends. Germline CDR1 is SGHRS and CDR2 is YFSETQ. The CDR3 sequence is 14 residues long. This CDR3 reads CASSGAEITDTQYF. The CDR3 region has the DNA TGCGCCAGCAGCGGGGCGGAAATCACAGATACGCAGTATTTT.